Listed below are T cell receptor beta chains from one sample, sequenced in a study of T cell responses to AZD1222 COVID-19 vaccine. Assay: immunoSEQ multiplex PCR; the TCRdb copy retains only in-frame clones and omits some. This sample carries about 130,000 clones, approximately 94% of them seen once, and the ten largest clones take about 3%. Sequences were derived from peripheral blood, sampled on day 0 of AZD1222 vaccination. The receptors stem from an adult in good health. CDR3s include the opening cysteine and the closing phenylalanine or tryptophan. Fields, in order: clone size, J gene, V gene, D gene, CDR3 protein, CDR3 DNA. A D gene is named only where the DNA matches it firmly. Size is omitted from some rows. Given values are once, few, many or a class for expanded clones.

- TRBJ1-5 TRBV28 - CASGKPQPQHF TGTGCCAGCGGAAAACCCCAGCCCCAGCATTTT
- TRBJ1-1 TRBV5-1 - CASSLGPLGTEAFF TGCGCCAGCAGCTTGGGACCGTTGGGGACTGAAGCTTTCTTT
- TRBJ1-1 TRBV2 - CASSGQLNTEAFF TGTGCCAGTAGTGGACAGCTGAACACTGAAGCTTTCTTT
- TRBJ2-7 TRBV27 - CASSLRPGPISYEQYF TGTGCCAGCAGTTTAAGGCCGGGACCGATATCCTACGAGCAGTACTTC
once TRBJ2-1 TRBV25-1 - CASSSPERDAMNEQFF TGTGCCAGCAGTTCCCCTGAACGGGATGCAATGAATGAGCAGTTCTTC
- TRBJ1-4 TRBV6-5 - CASRNPGEEKLFF TGTGCCAGCCGCAACCCGGGAGAGGAAAAACTGTTTTTT
once TRBJ1-2 TRBV6-4 - CASSKETGRLYGYTF TGTGCCAGCAGTAAAGAGACAGGTCGATTATATGGCTACACCTTC
- TRBJ1-1 TRBV5-5 - CASSLDGSARVDEAFF TGTGCCAGCAGCTTGGATGGCTCAGCCAGGGTGGATGAAGCTTTCTTT
once TRBJ1-2 TRBV28 - CASRTSQGPYGYTF TGTGCCAGCAGGACTTCTCAAGGGCCCTATGGCTACACCTTC
once TRBJ1-5 TRBV28 - CASKRGAQPQHF TGTGCCAGCAAAAGGGGAGCTCAGCCCCAGCATTTT
- TRBJ2-3 TRBV12-3/TRBV12-4 - CASSLQGPDTQYF TGTGCCAGCAGTCTACAGGGACCAGATACGCAGTATTTT
- TRBJ1-4 TRBV5-1 - CASSVGQGSNEKLFF TGCGCCAGCAGCGTCGGGCAGGGAAGTAATGAAAAACTGTTTTTT
- TRBJ2-3 TRBV5-1 - CASRPESTDTQYF TGCGCCAGCAGGCCGGAAAGCACAGATACGCAGTATTTT
- TRBJ2-2 TRBV11-3 - CASSLVANTGELFF TGTGCCAGCAGCTTAGTTGCGAACACCGGGGAGCTGTTTTTT
few TRBJ1-5 TRBV6-7 - CASSYGGGLGGQPQHF TGTGCCAGCAGTTACGGCGGGGGGTTAGGAGGACAGCCCCAGCATTTT
- TRBJ2-7 TRBV7-2 - CASSFARPHEQYF TGTGCCAGCAGCTTTGCCAGACCCCACGAGCAGTACTTC
- TRBJ2-2 TRBV5-4 TRBD1 CASSLEQGADPGELFF TGTGCCAGCAGCTTGGAACAGGGGGCTGACCCCGGGGAGCTGTTTTTT
- TRBJ1-2 TRBV7-9 - CASSFFPGADGYTF TGTGCCAGCAGCTTCTTCCCAGGGGCCGATGGCTACACCTTC
- TRBJ1-2 TRBV28 - CASMVTNGGYTF TGTGCCAGCATGGTGACGAACGGGGGCTACACCTTC
- TRBJ1-3 TRBV7-2 TRBD1 CASSGGGGPLSGNTIYF TGTGCCAGCAGCGGAGGAGGGGGCCCCCTCTCTGGAAACACCATATATTTT
- TRBJ1-1 TRBV4-1 - CASSQGVETGTEAFF TGCGCCAGCAGCCAAGGAGTCGAGACGGGCACTGAAGCTTTCTTT
- TRBJ2-3 TRBV2 TRBD2 CASSKGLAGGGRDTQYF TGTGCCAGCAGTAAGGGGTTAGCGGGAGGCGGGAGAGATACGCAGTATTTT
- TRBJ1-1 TRBV10-3 - CAIKQGDTEAFF TGTGCCATCAAACAGGGCGACACTGAAGCTTTCTTT
once TRBJ1-1 TRBV6-5 - CASSPPGARNTEAFF TGTGCCAGCAGTCCCCCGGGGGCTCGGAACACTGAAGCTTTCTTT
- TRBJ2-7 TRBV20-1 - CSASLLTYEQYF TGCAGTGCTAGTCTCCTGACCTACGAGCAGTACTTC
- TRBJ1-2 TRBV6-2/TRBV6-3 - CASSRSSPTINYGYTF TGTGCCAGCAGCCGCTCAAGCCCCACCATAAACTATGGCTACACCTTC
- TRBJ2-7 TRBV28 TRBD1 CASRDRGASSYEQYF TGTGCCAGCAGAGACAGGGGTGCGAGCTCCTACGAGCAGTACTTC
- TRBJ1-5 TRBV28 TRBD1 CASSPWDRGNSNQPQHF TGTGCCAGCAGTCCCTGGGACAGGGGTAATAGCAATCAGCCCCAGCATTTT
- TRBJ2-7 TRBV12-3/TRBV12-4 - CASSSGLYEQYF TGTGCCAGCAGTAGCGGTTTATACGAGCAGTACTTC